This T cell receptor beta chain was recorded in a study of T cells in Graves' hyperthyroidism and ophthalmopathy. The study based diagnoses on clinical symptoms, serum thyroxine and TRAb, thyroid ultrasound and orbital computed tomography. The source material, RNA transcripts, was used to amplify TCR beta CDR3 regions. HTBI primers were used for first-round RT-PCR of the TCR CDR3. TCRdb re-called the multiplex PCR reads through MiXCR, storing one row per CDR3 protein. The table lists about 300,000 distinct CDR3 sequences, 15% to 20% of them singletons, with approximately 35% in the top ten. Per the germline V gene, CDR1 is ENHRY and CDR2 is SYGVKD. This CDR3 contains 14 residues. Between the trimmed V and J ends, which lost 3 bases and 0 bases, there was a span of 6 bases.

V is TRBV10-3 and J is TRBJ2-1, with D uncertain. The clonotype was recovered from a young man with Graves' hyperthyroidism. The sequenced sample was blood. The CDR3 region has the DNA TGTGCCATCAGTGACTACGACTCCTACAATGAGCAGTTCTTC. Translated: CAISDYDSYNEQFF.